Shown below are 19 T cell receptor beta chains from a single sample sequenced in a study of PD-1 blockade in classical Hodgkin lymphoma. As to time point: cycle 4 day 1 (C4D1), after 5 to 7 weeks of nivolumab. Each patient experienced a relapse that followed autologous stem cell transplantation, and brentuximab vedotin exposure varied. Thawed PBMCs were the source of CD4+ T cells, purified by magnetic negative selection. Sequencing was performed with immunoSEQ multiplex PCR; in TCRdb, only in-frame clones are kept and a portion is missing. The sample lists 25,000 to 30,000 clones, roughly 80% occurring once. The sequencing used CD4+ T cells from blood, collected before the fourth cycle of nivolumab. Receptor source: a human donor with classical Hodgkin lymphoma.

The chain uses TRBV5-1 and TRBJ2-2; D possibly corresponds to TRBD1 (6 bases). V was clipped by 4 bases and J by 3 bases, with 13 bases between them. This CDR3 has 15 residues. The germline V gene encodes CDR1 SGHRS and CDR2 YFSETQ. CDR3 region: CASSPRAGDTGELFF. CDR3 bases: TGCGCCAGCAGCCCTAGGGCAGGGGACACCGGGGAGCTGTTTTTT.

This clone was seen more than once but under ten times. The V call is TRBV13, the J call TRBJ2-7; D is possibly TRBD1 (5 bases). V was pared by 11 bases and J by 1 base, with 18 bases between. The CDR3 sequence is 14 residues long. Germline CDR1 and CDR2: PRHDT and FYEKMQ (reference sequence). CDR3 sequence reads: CAPPNLGPSYEQYF. In nucleotides, the CDR3 is TGTGCCCCTCCCAACTTGGGGCCGTCCTACGAGCAGTACTTC.

This clone has a single count. The chain combines TRBV6-1 with TRBJ2-7, with D uncertain. Germline V CDR1 and CDR2: MNHNS, SASEGT. V lost 2 bases and J 2 bases, leaving 10 bases between the germline ends. This CDR3 spans 14 amino acids. CDR3 DNA sequence: TGTGCCAGCAGTGAATCAGGTTATGCCTACGAGCAGTACTTC. Amino acids: CASSESGYAYEQYF.

This sequence joins TRBV18 and TRBJ2-5; D ambiguous. The J call could be wrong; TRBJ2-7 is a better fit for the DNA end. Germline assignment: CDR1 KGHSH and CDR2 LQKENI. The CDR3 runs to 13 residues. CDR3 sequence: CASSPAAQYEQYF. In DNA form, the CDR3 reads TGTGCCAGCTCACCCGCGGCCCAATACGAGCAGTACTTC.

This clone came up once. This chain links TRBV19 with TRBJ1-1; D is possibly TRBD1 (5 bases). Germline-derived CDR1 and CDR2 are LNHDA and SQIVND (reference sequence). V was pared by 4 bases and J by 4 bases, with 13 bases between. The CDR3 consists of 14 residues. The CDR3 protein is CASSTLRGGTEAFF. CDR3 DNA sequence: TGTGCCAGTAGTACATTGAGGGGTGGCACTGAAGCTTTCTTT.

V gene TRBV4-1 combines with J gene TRBJ1-4; the D gene is possibly TRBD1 (5 bases). The CDR3 is made up of 14 amino acids. Trimming left V 4 bases short and J 6 bases short, with 12 bases between. Germline loops: CDR1 MGHRA, CDR2 YSYEKL. This CDR3 reads CASSPRVGDEKLFF. In DNA form, the CDR3 reads TGCGCCAGCAGCCCCCGAGTGGGGGATGAAAAACTGTTTTTT.

This chain connects TRBV5-1 to TRBJ2-2, with D possibly TRBD2 on 6 matching bases. The ends were cut back, 2 bases at V and 10 bases at J, with 15 bases in the middle. CDR1 SGHRS and CDR2 YFSETQ come from the germline V gene. This CDR3 has 14 amino acids. CDR3 in amino acids: CASSFEASVKELFF. In DNA, the CDR3 is TGCGCCAGCAGCTTTGAGGCTAGCGTTAAGGAGCTGTTTTTT.

About this clone itself: At one boundary the junction diverges from the germline segment, which might be a read error. V is TRBV5-1 and J is TRBJ2-5; TRBD1 is a possible D gene (6 bases). The CDR3 runs to 15 residues. Germline CDR1 and CDR2: SGHRS and YFSETQ. The CDR3 sequence is CASMQNAGDQETQYF. CDR3 DNA: TGCGCCAGCATGCAAAATGCAGGGGACCAGGAGACCCAGTACTTC.

The genes are TRBV7-9 and TRBJ1-2; D gene uncertain. This CDR3 spans 13 amino acids. The germline V and J ends were trimmed by 2 bases and 6 bases, with 10 bases remaining between them. Germline CDR1 reads SEHNR; CDR2 reads FQNEAQ (reference sequence). In nucleotides, the CDR3 is TGTGCCAGCAGCTTACTTGGAGAGGATGGCTACACCTTC. Its protein product is CASSLLGEDGYTF.

J is TRBJ1-1 and V is TRBV6-5, with no clear D. V was trimmed by 3 bases and J by 5 bases, leaving 10 bases between them. Germline V gene sequence: CDR1 MNHEY, CDR2 SVGAGI. This CDR3 is 13 amino acids long. As DNA, the CDR3 is TGTGCCAGCAGTTATGAGACCACAACTGAAGCTTTCTTT. It yields the protein CASSYETTTEAFF.

The chain is built from TRBV5-1 and TRBJ2-5; D possibly corresponds to TRBD2 (7 bases). This CDR3 is built from 13 residues. The V gene lost 4 bases and the J gene lost 1 base, with 8 bases spanning the gap. The germline gives CDR1 SGHRS, CDR2 YFSETQ. Here the CDR3 DNA reads TGCGCCAGCAGCGGGGGGGCCCAAGAGACCCAGTACTTC. Amino acids: CASSGGAQETQYF. Based on the CDR3 plus reference TRBV5-1 and TRBJ2-5, the full variable domain is KAGVTQTPRYLIKTRGQQVTLSCSPISGHRSVSWYQQTPGQGLQFLFEYFSETQRNKGNFPGRFSGRQFSNSRSEMNVSTLELGDSALYLCASSGGAQETQYFGPGTRLLVL.

V gene TRBV13 combines with J gene TRBJ2-2; D unresolved. V lost 6 bases and J lost 5, with 13 bases in between. The CDR3 spans 14 residues. Germline values: CDR1 PRHDT, CDR2 FYEKMQ (reference sequence). CDR3 sequence (DNA): TGTGCCAGCAGTCCTGGACCTTGGACCGGGGAGCTGTTTTTT. This gives the protein CASSPGPWTGELFF.

This clone was found a few times. This chain uses TRBV12-5 with TRBJ1-2, with D uncertain. Germline CDR1 reads LGHNT; CDR2 reads FRNRAP. Deletions cut 0 bases from V and 4 bases from J, with 15 bases between. CDR3 length: 16 amino acids. CDR3 residues: CASGLVLGRLLYGYTF. For the CDR3, the DNA is TGTGCTAGTGGTTTGGTTCTCGGCAGACTTCTCTATGGCTACACCTTC.

This sequence joins TRBV5-1 and TRBJ1-2; 9 bases align to TRBD1. CDR3 length: 13 amino acids. Germline V gives CDR1 SGHRS, CDR2 YFSETQ. V shed 4 bases, J shed 4 bases, and the junction held 2 bases outside the gene matches. CDR3 protein: CASSMTGGYGYTF. In nucleotides, the CDR3 is TGCGCCAGCAGCATGACAGGGGGCTATGGCTACACCTTC.

This clone appeared a few times. J is TRBJ1-6 and V is TRBV6-1, with D perhaps TRBD1 (5 bases). CDR3 length: 15 amino acids. Trimming pared 7 bases from V and 9 bases from J, leaving 19 bases between. Germline V gives CDR1 MNHNS, CDR2 SASEGT. The CDR3 region has the DNA TGTGCCAGCACCGCTTTGGCGGGGGGAAGTTCACCCCTCCACTTT. It is translated as CASTALAGGSSPLHF.

The CDR3 DNA is TGTGCCAGCACTCCGGCCGGGACATCCTCCTACGAGCAGTACTTC. Its protein is CASTPAGTSSYEQYF. The chain employs TRBV28 and TRBJ2-7; tentative D call: TRBD1 (6 bases). The CDR3 runs to 15 residues. Germline V lookup: CDR1 MDHEN, CDR2 SYDVKM. V lost 7 bases, J lost 0 bases, and 16 bases lay in between.

The chain couples TRBV19 to TRBJ2-3; D possibly corresponds to TRBD2 (5 bases). CDR3 size: 15 residues. Trimming took off 4 bases at V and 2 bases at J, with 13 bases between the two ends. Germline CDR1 is LNHDA and CDR2 is SQIVND (reference sequence). Here the CDR3 DNA reads TGTGCCAGTAGTACTAGTGGGAGCCTCACAGATACGCAGTATTTT. Its protein product is CASSTSGSLTDTQYF.

This clone appeared a single time. This chain uses TRBV5-1 with TRBJ2-7, with D tentatively TRBD1 (6 bases). The CDR3 sequence is 15 residues long. Germline V CDR1 and CDR2: SGHRS, YFSETQ. V lost 4 bases, J lost 1 base, and 15 bases lay in between. CDR3 nucleotide sequence: TGCGCCAGCAGCCCCAGGGGCACCGAGTCCTACGAGCAGTACTTC. Translated, it gives CASSPRGTESYEQYF. Combining the CDR3 with reference TRBV5-1 and TRBJ2-7 gives the whole variable domain KAGVTQTPRYLIKTRGQQVTLSCSPISGHRSVSWYQQTPGQGLQFLFEYFSETQRNKGNFPGRFSGRQFSNSRSEMNVSTLELGDSALYLCASSPRGTESYEQYFGPGTRLTVT.

The chain employs TRBV18 and TRBJ2-5, with a possible D match to TRBD2 (5 bases). The CDR3 runs to 12 residues. Germline V gene sequence: CDR1 KGHSH, CDR2 LQKENI. Between the trimmed V and J ends, which lost 2 bases and 11 bases, there was a span of 12 bases. The CDR3 coding sequence is TGTGCCAGCTCACCAATCACCGGGGATCAGTACTTC. Its translation: CASSPITGDQYF.